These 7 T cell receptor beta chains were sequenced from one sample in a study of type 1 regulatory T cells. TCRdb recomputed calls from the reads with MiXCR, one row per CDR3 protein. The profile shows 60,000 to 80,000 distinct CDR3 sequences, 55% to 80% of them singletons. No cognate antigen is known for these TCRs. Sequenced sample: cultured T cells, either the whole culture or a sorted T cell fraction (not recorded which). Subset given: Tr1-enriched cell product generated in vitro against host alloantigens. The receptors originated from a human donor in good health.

The chain's CDR3 is CASSDTGTVYEQYF. CDR3 DNA: TGTGCCAGCAGTGATACCGGGACAGTCTACGAGCAGTACTTC. The V gene is TRBV25-1, the J gene TRBJ2-7, with TRBD1 identical over 7 bases. CDR1 is MGHDK, CDR2 SYGVNS, per germline. The trim removed 3 bases at V and 3 bases at J, leaving 5 bases unmatched. CDR3 length: 14 residues.

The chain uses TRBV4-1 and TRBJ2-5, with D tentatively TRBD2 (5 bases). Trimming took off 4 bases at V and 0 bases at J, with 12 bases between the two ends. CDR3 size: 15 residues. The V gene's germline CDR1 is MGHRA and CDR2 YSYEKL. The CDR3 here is CASSLATDHQETQYF. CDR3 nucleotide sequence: TGCGCCAGCAGCCTAGCGACGGATCACCAAGAGACCCAGTACTTC.

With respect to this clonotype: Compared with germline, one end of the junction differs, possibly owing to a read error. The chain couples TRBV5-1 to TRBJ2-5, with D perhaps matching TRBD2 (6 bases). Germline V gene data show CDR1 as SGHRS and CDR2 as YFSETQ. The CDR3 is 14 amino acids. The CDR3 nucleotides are TGCGCCAGCAGCGTGGTGGAGGGTCGAGAGATCCAGTACTTC. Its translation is CASSVVEGREIQYF.

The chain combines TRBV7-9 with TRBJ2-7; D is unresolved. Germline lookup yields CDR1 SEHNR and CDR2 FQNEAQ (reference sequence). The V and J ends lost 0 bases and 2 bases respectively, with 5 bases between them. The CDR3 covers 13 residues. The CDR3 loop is CASSLAIPYEQYF. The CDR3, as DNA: TGTGCCAGCAGCTTAGCTATCCCCTACGAGCAGTACTTC.

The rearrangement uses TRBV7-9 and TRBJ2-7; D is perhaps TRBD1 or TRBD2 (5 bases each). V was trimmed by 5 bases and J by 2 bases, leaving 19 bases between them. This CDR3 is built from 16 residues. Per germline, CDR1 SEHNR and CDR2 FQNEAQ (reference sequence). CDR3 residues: CASSPLEGKGPYEQYF. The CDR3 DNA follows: TGTGCCAGCAGCCCCCTAGAGGGGAAAGGACCCTACGAGCAGTACTTC.

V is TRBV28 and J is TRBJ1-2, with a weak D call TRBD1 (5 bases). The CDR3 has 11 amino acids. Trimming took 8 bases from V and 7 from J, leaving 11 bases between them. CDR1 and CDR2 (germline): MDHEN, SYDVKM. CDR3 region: CASRGTPGYTF. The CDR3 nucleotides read TGTGCCAGCCGGGGGACCCCTGGCTACACCTTC.

The CDR3 here is CASTPSQGEQFF. In nucleotides, the CDR3 is TGTGCCAGCACCCCTTCCCAGGGTGAGCAGTTCTTC. J is TRBJ2-1 and V is TRBV12-3 or TRBV12-4; D may be TRBD1 (5 bases). V was shortened by 7 bases and J by 9 bases, with 13 bases between the two germline ends. This CDR3 comprises 12 residues.